The entry below describes one T cell receptor (beta chain). Germline and junction disagree at one end, which may indicate a read error. Per the germline V gene, CDR1 is DFQATT and CDR2 is SNEGSKA (reference sequence). This CDR3 contains 14 residues. This entry is derived from a study of blood T cells in healthy people across ages. Combining a sample-barcoded 5' primer with a J-beta primer mix, a second PCR ran for about 7 to 11 cycles. MiXCR was run by TCRdb on the 5' RACE reads, yielding one entry per CDR3 protein. The sample carries about 760,000 distinct CDR3 sequences, around 50% recorded once. The chain is built from TRBV20-1 and TRBJ1-1; 8 bases match TRBD1. The source material was blood. The receptor comes from a middle-aged man in good health. In DNA, the CDR3 is TGCGGTGCTATGCGGACAGGGAGAGGCACTGAAGCTTTCTTT. Translation: CGAMRTGRGTEAFF.